This T cell receptor beta chain was captured by sequencing in a study of shared clonotypes between healthy human individuals. Looking at the study overall: Plates per donor: three CD4 naive, three CD4 memory, two CD8 naive, one CD8 memory. Study conclusions and caveats: The study found about 5.1% of naive CD4 clonotypes shared across a few donors.

As regards this clone: Its antigen is not known. Distinct nucleotide sequences in the sample also encode this CDR3.

The authors distributed each subset's genomic DNA evenly over several immunoSEQ plates. This table comes from immunoSEQ multiplex PCR, and its TCRdb copy is limited to in-frame clones, with some not included. The sample includes hundreds of thousands of clones, 90% to 95% of them seen just once. This CDR3 is 13 amino acids long. Per the germline V gene, CDR1 is WNHNN and CDR2 is SYGVQD (reference sequence). V lost 0 bases, J lost 0 bases, and 1 base lay in between. Selected positively for CCR7 and CD45RO-negative, naive CD8 cells excluded terminally differentiated effector memory CD45RA+ cells. Adult donors, all healthy and HIV-negative, had no recent acute infections or vaccinations.

Sequences were obtained from naive CD8+ T cells sorted from blood. The TCR comes from a man under 40 in good health. The rearrangement uses TRBV10-1 and TRBJ2-3; D uncertain. Here the CDR3 reads CASSESSTDTQYF. Here the CDR3 DNA reads TGCGCCAGCAGTGAGTCGAGCACAGATACGCAGTATTTT.